The 21 T cell receptor beta chains reported below all come from one sample, sequenced in a study of T cell repertoires in cytomegalovirus infection (dated by TCRdb to between 2017 and 2020). The treatment or condition label of this sample denotes: in vitro stimulation with specific CMV peptide epitopes to enrich CMV-specific T cells. Sequencing took place on an Illumina HiSeq 1500. The public reads were reanalyzed by TCRdb: fastp trimming at Q25, MiXCR alignment, in-frame beta chains only. Records with the same CDR3 protein are collapsed into one entry carrying the most frequent genes and DNA. In this sample the table shows 830,000 or so distinct CDR3 sequences, around a third of which occur a single time. The biggest ten clones account for around 12% of the sample. These receptors lack a known antigen. The sample consisted of cultured CD8+ T cells from PBMCs, taken from culture after CMV antigen stimulation. All receptors derive from a human donor in good health (CMV status not recorded). Some clones in this sample may be carry-over from other donors' samples.

About this clonotype itself: This may be a read error, as it is one base from a much larger clone. V is TRBV4-2 and J is TRBJ1-3; perhaps TRBD1 as D (5 bases). Germline V lookup: CDR1 LGHNA, CDR2 YNFKEQ. The CDR3 is 18 residues long. In DNA form, the CDR3 reads TGTGCCAGCAGCAAAGATCATTTAGGGGACTACTCTGGAAACACCATATATTTT. Translated, it gives CASSKDHLGDYSGNTIYF.

Concerning this clonotype: This may arise from a read error, as a much more abundant clone is one base away. The chain couples TRBV7-6 to TRBJ1-4; TRBD1 is a possible D gene (5 bases). The length of the CDR3 is 15 residues. Per the germline V gene, CDR1 is SGHVS and CDR2 is FNYEAQ. The V end lost 5 bases, the J end lost 7 bases, and 17 bases lay between the germline ends. CDR3 DNA: TGTGCCAGCAGCCCAGGAGTTGGGGCTAGTGAAAAACTGTTTTTT. Amino acid sequence: CASSPGVGASEKLFF. The variable domain in full, with the rest retrieved from reference TRBV7-6 and TRBJ1-4, is GAGVSQSPRYKVTKRGQDVALRCDPISGHVSLYWYRQALGQGPEFLTYFNYEAQQDKSGLPNDRFSAERPEGSISTLTIQRTEQRDSAMYRCASSPGVGASEKLFFGSGTQLSVL.

In the case of this clonotype: The CDR3 ends on some other residue instead of the conserved phenylalanine or tryptophan, so this is likely a read error. The chain employs TRBV7-6 and TRBJ2-3; perhaps TRBD2 as D (7 bases). The CDR3 length is 16 residues. Trimming took off 5 bases at V and 3 bases at J, with 18 bases between the two ends. The V gene's germline CDR1 is SGHVS and CDR2 FNYEAQ. In DNA, the CDR3 is TGTGCCAGCAGCCGCGGGCGGGGGCGCGGGACAGATACGCAGTATCTT. Amino acid sequence: CASSRGRGRGTDTQYL.

This chain links TRBV2 with TRBJ2-1; 11 bases match TRBD2. CDR1 is SNHLY, CDR2 FYNNEI, per germline. This CDR3 contains 16 residues. V shed 5 bases and J 7 bases; nucleotides not matched to a gene: 10. The CDR3 here is CASSRPLSGGGNEQFF. CDR3 bases: TGTGCCAGCAGTCGCCCGCTTAGCGGGGGGGGGAATGAGCAGTTCTTC. Looking up the rest from reference TRBV2 and TRBJ2-1 gives the full variable domain: EPEVTQTPSHQVTQMGQEVILRCVPISNHLYFYWYRQILGQKVEFLVSFYNNEISEKSEIFDDQFSVERPDGSNFTLKIRSTKLEDSAMYFCASSRPLSGGGNEQFFGPGTRLTVL.

This clonotype was seen repeatedly, ten times or more. V and J are TRBV7-9 and TRBJ2-3, with 12 bases matching TRBD2. The germline CDR1 and CDR2 sequences are SEHNR and FQNEAQ (reference sequence). CDR3 length: 16 amino acids. Losses at the gene ends were 5 bases for V and 2 bases for J; bases not matched to a gene: 5. CDR3 residues: CASSLRTSGNTDTQYF. CDR3 DNA: TGTGCCAGCAGCCTGAGGACTAGCGGGAACACAGATACGCAGTATTTT.

This clonotype was seen ten or more times. One end of the junction varies from germline; a read error may be responsible. The gene calls are TRBV7-7 and TRBJ2-3, with D unclear. The length of the CDR3 is 13 residues. Germline CDR1 SSHAT, CDR2 FNYEAQ (reference sequence). The CDR3 region is CASSLEIDKEQYF. CDR3 coding DNA: TGTGCTAGCAGCTTAGAGATAGACAAGGAGCAGTATTTT.

This clonotype has just a few counts. The chain carries TRBV6-1 and TRBJ1-1; weak D call: TRBD1 (5 bases). In germline, CDR1 is MNHNS, CDR2 SASEGT. The CDR3 runs to 12 residues. Trimming removed 8 bases from V and 4 bases from J, with 11 bases in between. The CDR3 region is CASDTGGTEAFF. CDR3 nucleotides: TGTGCCAGCGATACGGGGGGCACTGAAGCTTTCTTT.

Ten or more counts support this clonotype. The CDR3 DNA is TGTGCCGCAGGCCAGCCCCAGCATTTT. This gives the protein CAAGQPQHF. The chain links TRBV6-1 to TRBJ1-5; D remains unclear. V lost 11 bases and J lost 7, with 6 bases in between. This CDR3 region has 9 residues. The V gene's germline CDR1 is MNHNS and CDR2 SASEGT.

V usage is TRBV7-3 and J usage is TRBJ1-1, with D hard to call. The CDR3 is 15 residues long. Trimming cost V 0 bases and J 3 bases, with 11 bases left between them. Germline CDR1 and CDR2: SGHTA and FQGTGA. The CDR3 bases are TGTGCCAGCAGCTTAACGCAAGAGGGCTACACTGAAGCTTTCTTT. Protein: CASSLTQEGYTEAFF.

CDR3 region: CATSDRRPYGYTF. In DNA form, the CDR3 reads TGTGCCACCAGCGACCGGCGCCCCTATGGCTACACCTTC. The gene calls are TRBV15 and TRBJ1-2; D remains unclear. The CDR3 contains 13 residues. Deletions cut 5 bases from V and 4 bases from J, with 11 bases between. Per the germline V gene, CDR1 is LNHNV and CDR2 is YYDKDF (reference sequence).

The chain couples TRBV12-3 or TRBV12-4 to TRBJ1-1, with D possibly TRBD1 on 5 matching bases. This CDR3 is built from 14 residues. The germline V and J ends were trimmed by 6 bases and 1 base, with 12 bases remaining between them. CDR3: CASSYRDGNTEAFF. Here the CDR3 DNA reads TGTGCCAGCAGCTACCGGGACGGGAACACTGAAGCTTTCTTT.

Concerning this clonotype: A read error is possible here, since a much larger clone lies one base away. The CDR3 is CVSSGGDRLSYEQYV. For the CDR3, the DNA is TGTGTCAGCAGTGGGGGGGACAGGCTCTCCTACGAGCAGTACGTC. The genes are TRBV6-1 and TRBJ2-7; perhaps TRBD1 as D (8 bases). Per the germline V gene, CDR1 is MNHNS and CDR2 is SASEGT. This CDR3 has 15 amino acids.

This chain joins TRBV19 and TRBJ2-7; D possibly matches TRBD1 or TRBD2 (5 bases each). V lost 6 bases and J lost 0, with 18 bases in between. CDR1 is LNHDA and CDR2 is SQIVND in the germline V gene (reference sequence). The CDR3 extends over 16 amino acids. The CDR3 nucleotides read TGTGCCAGTAGCCCCCTTTCTCGGGGACCCTCCTACGAGCAGTACTTC. Translating it yields CASSPLSRGPSYEQYF.

This clonotype was seen a handful of times. The rearrangement uses TRBV10-3 and TRBJ1-1; possible D gene TRBD1, 6 bases. CDR3 length equals 15 residues. With 0 bases removed from V and 4 bases from J, the gap between germline ends came to 12 bases. Germline V CDR1 and CDR2: ENHRY, SYGVKD. The CDR3 DNA is TGTGCCATCAGTGAGTCGGGGGGCGAAGGCACTGAAGCTTTCTTT. Translation gives CAISESGGEGTEAFF.

J is TRBJ1-2 and V is TRBV20-1; D may be TRBD1 (5 bases). CDR1 is DFQATT, CDR2 SNEGSKA, per germline (reference sequence). CDR3 length equals 15 residues. V lost 0 bases, J lost 2 bases, and 13 bases lay in between. The chain's CDR3 is CSARDRQTPNYGYTF. The DNA of the CDR3 is TGCAGTGCTAGAGATCGACAGACTCCAAACTATGGCTACACCTTC.

The chain is built from TRBV24-1 and TRBJ1-1; no clear D gene. V shed 12 bases and J shed 0 bases, with 13 bases lying between them. The CDR3 sequence is 13 residues long. Germline CDR1 KGHDR, CDR2 SFDVKD. CDR3 bases: TGTGCCGTCCAGACAAACATGAACACTGAAGCTTTCTTT. Protein product: CAVQTNMNTEAFF.

This clonotype has just a few counts. V and J are TRBV19 and TRBJ1-6; possible D gene TRBD1, 5 bases. The CDR3 extends over 14 amino acids. V was pared by 3 bases and J by 9 bases, with 12 bases between. The germline V gene has CDR1 LNHDA and CDR2 SQIVND (reference sequence). CDR3 bases: TGTGCCAGTAGTATCCTCGGGGGAAGTTCACCCCTCCACTTT. This sequence encodes CASSILGGSSPLHF.

Only one count was recorded for this clonotype. The chain carries TRBV20-1 and TRBJ2-1, with D hard to call. Germline V CDR1 and CDR2: DFQATT, SNEGSKA (reference sequence). The CDR3 is made up of 13 amino acids. With 7 bases removed from V and 2 bases from J, the gap between germline ends came to 12 bases. The CDR3 here is CSVPPETYNEQFF. CDR3 bases: TGCAGTGTTCCGCCGGAGACCTACAATGAGCAGTTCTTC.

The V and J genes are TRBV7-3 and TRBJ2-1; maybe TRBD2 (7 bases). Germline CDR1 SGHTA, CDR2 FQGTGA. The CDR3 spans 15 residues. V was trimmed by 8 bases and J by 7 bases, leaving 21 bases between them. The CDR3 DNA reads TGTGCCAGCTCGGTGTTGGGGGGGCCGGGGAATGAGCAGTTCTTC. Translated, it gives CASSVLGGPGNEQFF.

This rearrangement joins TRBV6-1 to TRBJ2-7; D ambiguous. Per the germline V gene, CDR1 is MNHNS and CDR2 is SASEGT. V was trimmed by 0 bases and J by 2 bases, leaving 14 bases between them. This CDR3 comprises 16 residues. CDR3 sequence reads: CASSEALTLQTYEQYF. CDR3 in DNA: TGTGCCAGCAGTGAAGCGCTGACTCTACAGACCTACGAGCAGTACTTC.

The V call is TRBV15, the J call TRBJ2-3; no firm D call. This CDR3 is 15 amino acids long. Trimming cost V 0 bases and J 0 bases, with 7 bases left between them. The germline V gene has CDR1 LNHNV and CDR2 YYDKDF (reference sequence). In DNA form, the CDR3 reads TGTGCCACCAGCAGAGATGGGAAAAGCACAGATACGCAGTATTTT. It codes for CATSRDGKSTDTQYF.